A single sample is the source of the 15 T cell receptor beta chains below, sequenced in a study of cytomegalovirus exposure and HLA in healthy donors. The PCR made use of 60 Vbeta and 13 Jbeta primers. TCRdb's table, derived via immunoSEQ multiplex PCR, lists solely in-frame clones and lacks some. The profile shows about 190,000 clones, less than 90% of them singletons. Sequenced input: PBMCs. These receptors all stem from a woman aged 30 to 39 in good health and CMV-seronegative.

The rearrangement links TRBV6-6 to TRBJ2-6, with D unresolved. Trimming stripped 7 bases from V and 0 bases from J, with 10 bases between. This CDR3 is built from 15 residues. Germline CDR1 and CDR2: MNHNY and SVGAGI (reference sequence). CDR3 nucleotide sequence: TGTGCCAGCACCCTCCCCCGCTCTGGGGCCAACGTCCTGACTTTC. Translated: CASTLPRSGANVLTF.

The rearrangement joins TRBV7-9 to TRBJ1-1; the D gene is possibly TRBD1 (5 bases). Germline lookup yields CDR1 SEHNR and CDR2 FQNEAQ (reference sequence). The length of the CDR3 is 14 residues. Deletions cut 7 bases from V and 4 bases from J, with 16 bases between. CDR3 in amino acids: CASTNGGVSTEAFF. Here the CDR3 DNA reads TGTGCCAGCACCAACGGGGGGGTTAGCACTGAAGCTTTCTTT.

The chain recombines TRBV6-5 with TRBJ2-1; TRBD2 aligns across 7 bases. V gave up 4 bases and J gave up 7 bases; unmatched junction bases: 13. Germline-derived CDR1 and CDR2 are MNHEY and SVGAGI. The CDR3 has 16 residues. The chain's CDR3 is CASSSPRAGVWNEQFF. In DNA, the CDR3 is TGTGCCAGCAGTTCCCCAAGGGCGGGAGTCTGGAATGAGCAGTTCTTC.

The gene calls are TRBV5-1 and TRBJ2-1; D unresolved. CDR1 is SGHRS, CDR2 YFSETQ, per germline. Trimming took off 0 bases at V and 0 bases at J, with 16 bases between the two ends. CDR3 length: 18 amino acids. The chain's CDR3 is CASSLADRLLSSYNEQFF. Written as DNA, the CDR3 is TGCGCCAGCAGCTTGGCCGATAGACTTCTGAGCTCCTACAATGAGCAGTTCTTC.

There are a few counts of this clone. V is TRBV29-1 and J is TRBJ2-2; D gene unclear. The CDR3 spans 13 residues. V was shortened by 5 bases and J by 2 bases, with 9 bases between the two germline ends. The germline CDR1 and CDR2 sequences are SQVTM and ANQGSEA. The chain's CDR3 is CSVRRPNTGELFF. In DNA, the CDR3 is TGCAGCGTTCGGCGGCCTAACACCGGGGAGCTGTTTTTT.

The J gene is TRBJ1-1, the V gene TRBV2, with D possibly matching TRBD1 (6 bases). The germline V gene has CDR1 SNHLY and CDR2 FYNNEI. The CDR3 loop spans 14 amino acids. Trimming took 3 bases from V and 1 from J, leaving 9 bases between them. This CDR3 reads CASSDQGWNTEAFF. For the CDR3, the DNA is TGTGCCAGCAGTGACCAGGGGTGGAACACTGAAGCTTTCTTT.

The CDR3 DNA follows: TGTGCCAGCAGTAGACTAGCGGGGGGGCTTTGGGAGCAGTACTTC. Translation: CASSRLAGGLWEQYF. The chain employs TRBV2 and TRBJ2-7; 14 bases match TRBD2. Germline lookup yields CDR1 SNHLY and CDR2 FYNNEI. The V gene end was trimmed by 5 bases and the J gene end by 7 bases; junction bases not matched to a gene: 7. The CDR3 extends over 15 amino acids. Using reference TRBV2 and TRBJ2-7 for the parts outside the CDR3, the full variable domain is EPEVTQTPSHQVTQMGQEVILRCVPISNHLYFYWYRQILGQKVEFLVSFYNNEISEKSEIFDDQFSVERPDGSNFTLKIRSTKLEDSAMYFCASSRLAGGLWEQYFGPGTRLTVT.

The chain joins TRBV9 to TRBJ2-6; D gene ambiguous. V was trimmed by 0 bases and J by 0 bases, leaving 7 bases between them. The CDR3 is made up of 16 amino acids. Per germline, CDR1 SGDLS and CDR2 YYNGEE. DNA of the CDR3: TGTGCCAGCAGCGTAGGTCTCAGCTCTGGGGCCAACGTCCTGACTTTC. Amino acids: CASSVGLSSGANVLTF.

The J gene is TRBJ2-7, the V gene TRBV19; 7 nucleotides align to TRBD1. The CDR3 contains 14 residues. V shed 4 bases and J 3 bases; nucleotides not matched to a gene: 6. Looked up from germline, CDR1 is LNHDA and CDR2 is SQIVND (reference sequence). Written as DNA, the CDR3 is TGTGCCAGTAGTACCACGGGACAGATCTACGAGCAGTACTTC. Translated: CASSTTGQIYEQYF.

This sequence joins TRBV11-2 and TRBJ1-2, with a tentative D call TRBD1 (5 bases). Per germline, CDR1 SGHAT and CDR2 FQNNGV. Trimming left V 3 bases short and J 2 bases short, with 10 bases between. The CDR3 loop spans 14 amino acids. CDR3 protein: CASSFSPGNYGYTF. CDR3 in DNA: TGTGCCAGCAGCTTCTCTCCAGGGAACTATGGCTACACCTTC.

This chain connects TRBV30 to TRBJ2-7, with TRBD1 matching 10 bases. The CDR3 extends over 12 amino acids. Unmatched junction bases numbered 4, after V lost 8 bases and J lost 3 bases. From germline, CDR1 is GTSNPN and CDR2 SVGIG (reference sequence). The CDR3 loop is CALRDRGYEQYF. CDR3 DNA sequence: TGTGCCCTACGGGACAGGGGCTACGAGCAGTACTTC.

The genes are TRBV28 and TRBJ2-2; D possibly corresponds to TRBD1 (7 bases). Germline assignment: CDR1 MDHEN and CDR2 SYDVKM. V dropped 4 bases and J dropped 4 bases, with 13 bases sitting between them. The CDR3 runs 15 residues. In nucleotides, the CDR3 is TGTGCCAGCAGTTCAGACAGGGAGGCCACCGGGGAGCTGTTTTTT. Encoded protein: CASSSDREATGELFF.

This clone was picked up a small number of times. The CDR3 loop reads CSTTGTPNTGELFF. The CDR3 DNA reads TGCAGCACTACCGGGACTCCGAACACCGGGGAGCTGTTTTTT. V usage is TRBV29-1 and J usage is TRBJ2-2; D might be TRBD2 (6 bases). Germline V gene sequence: CDR1 SQVTM, CDR2 ANQGSEA. The CDR3 runs to 14 residues. V shed 8 bases and J shed 0 bases, with 13 bases lying between them.

CDR3 in DNA: TGTGCCAGCACAAACAGGGCCTTCTACAATGAGCAGTTCTTC. This translates into CASTNRAFYNEQFF. The chain carries TRBV7-9 and TRBJ2-1, with a tentative D call TRBD1 (6 bases). V lost 7 bases and J lost 3, with 13 bases in between. The CDR3 runs to 14 residues. Germline V gene sequence: CDR1 SEHNR, CDR2 FQNEAQ (reference sequence).

This chain joins TRBV6-1 and TRBJ2-3, with 13 positions matching TRBD2. This CDR3 is 16 amino acids long. The V segment lost 4 bases and the J segment 2 bases; nucleotides outside the gene matches: 3. Germline CDR1 and CDR2: MNHNS and SASEGT. The CDR3 DNA sequence: TGTGCCAGCAGTGTGGGACTAGCGGGAAACACAGATACGCAGTATTTT. Amino acid sequence: CASSVGLAGNTDTQYF.